This T cell receptor (beta chain) was obtained from a study of blood T cell repertoires in COVID-19. The overall study: T cells, B-cell-depleted T cells, or PBMCs supplied cDNA or gDNA.

Seattle patients were enrolled during active infection and followed longitudinally. Assay used: immunoSEQ multiplex PCR; TCRdb lists only in-frame clones, some missing. The data show almost 200,000 clones, with 85% seen just once and 0.8% to 0.95% held by the top ten. The germline V gene encodes CDR1 LNHDA and CDR2 SQIVND (reference sequence). The CDR3 contains 13 residues. V lost 6 bases and J lost 4; bases outside the gene matches: 3. The receptor was derived from a man between 60 and 75 years old with COVID-19, enrolled during active disease. Sample: peripheral blood. V is TRBV19 and J is TRBJ2-3, with 8 bases matching TRBD2. CDR3 DNA: TGTGCCAGTAGGCTAGCGGGTGCAGATACGCAGTATTTT. Protein product: CASRLAGADTQYF.